A single sample is the source of the 27 T cell receptor beta chains below, sequenced in a study of cytotoxic CD8 clonotypes in ibrutinib-treated CLL (dated by TCRdb to the early 2020s). The label giving this sample's time point can be read as: progressive disease on ibrutinib. Library construction relied on the immunoSEQ multiplex PCR assay. TCRdb mirrors the immuneACCESS table, restricted to in-frame sequences. Some clones are absent from its copies; in checked studies, under half trace to an unresolved V gene, and the reason for the others is unknown. The sample table holds under 45,000 clones, of which 68% were seen once. The ten most abundant clones make up about 6.8% of the sample. The sample in question was PBMCs, obtained at disease progression, from a patient treated with ibrutinib. These receptors all come from a human donor with chronic lymphocytic leukemia.

J is TRBJ1-4 and V is TRBV30, with 7 bases that match TRBD1. Trimming removed 0 bases from V and 7 bases from J; junction bases left unmatched: 5. The CDR3 sequence is 14 residues long. In germline, CDR1 is GTSNPN, CDR2 SVGIG (reference sequence). CDR3 bases: TGTGCCTGGAGTGTACGAGGGGGCCCTGAAAAACTGTTTTTT. Protein: CAWSVRGGPEKLFF. The complete variable domain, with remaining parts taken from reference TRBV30 and TRBJ1-4, reads SQTIHQWPATLVQPVGSPLSLECTVEGTSNPNLYWYRQAAGRGLQLLFYSVGIGQISSEVPQNLSASRPQDRQFILSSKKLLLSDSGFYLCAWSVRGGPEKLFFGSGTQLSVL.

The V call is TRBV13, the J call TRBJ2-3; D is undetermined. The ends were cut back, 2 bases at V and 0 bases at J, with 0 bases in the middle. There are 12 residues in the CDR3. The V gene's germline CDR1 is PRHDT and CDR2 FYEKMQ (reference sequence). CDR3 DNA sequence: TGTGCCAGCAGCTTAAGCACAGATACGCAGTATTTT. Translating it yields CASSLSTDTQYF.

This sequence joins TRBV14 and TRBJ1-1; D remains unclear. The CDR3 length is 13 residues. Trimming took 2 bases from V and 0 from J, leaving 4 bases between them. In germline, CDR1 is SGHDN, CDR2 FVKESK. The CDR3, as DNA: TGTGCCAGCAGCCAATTTATGAACACTGAAGCTTTCTTT. Translation gives CASSQFMNTEAFF.

V gene TRBV5-4 combines with J gene TRBJ2-7; D is uncertain. This CDR3 contains 14 residues. Trimming took off 4 bases at V and 5 bases at J, with 16 bases between the two ends. CDR1 is SGHNT, CDR2 YYREEE, per germline (reference sequence). CDR3 sequence reads: CASSTLSLGNEQYF. CDR3 DNA sequence: TGTGCCAGCAGCACTCTATCGCTGGGGAACGAGCAGTACTTC.

There are a few counts of this clone. The chain couples TRBV28 to TRBJ2-3; D remains unclear. Germline V gene lookup returns CDR1 MDHEN and CDR2 SYDVKM. Trimming took 3 bases from V and 1 from J, leaving 8 bases between them. CDR3 length: 14 residues. The CDR3 spells CASSFNRGTDTQYF. CDR3 in DNA: TGTGCCAGCAGTTTTAATAGGGGCACAGATACGCAGTATTTT.

The V call is TRBV29-1, the J call TRBJ2-1; D possibly matches TRBD1 or TRBD2 (5 bases each). V was clipped by 6 bases and J by 12 bases, with 15 bases between them. Germline assignment: CDR1 SQVTM and CDR2 ANQGSEA. The CDR3 sequence is 11 residues long. The chain's CDR3 is CSVLRGVGQFF. The CDR3 DNA follows: TGCAGCGTCCTAAGAGGGGTTGGGCAGTTCTTC.

The CDR3 here is CASSESGYREAFF. The CDR3 bases are TGTGCCAGCAGTGAAAGTGGGTATCGGGAAGCTTTCTTT. The chain is built from TRBV25-1 and TRBJ1-1; the D is unclear. This CDR3 region has 13 residues. Between the trimmed V and J ends, which lost 2 bases and 8 bases, there was a span of 12 bases. Germline CDR1 is MGHDK and CDR2 is SYGVNS.

In its sample, this clone was seen once. The chain joins TRBV5-4 to TRBJ2-2; the match to TRBD1 covers 9 bases. The trim removed 2 bases at V and 7 bases at J, leaving 9 bases unmatched. Germline values: CDR1 SGHNT, CDR2 YYREEE (reference sequence). This CDR3 has 16 amino acids. CDR3 bases: TGTGCCAGCAGCTTAGGGGGGACAGGGTATATCGGGGAGCTGTTTTTT. Encoded protein: CASSLGGTGYIGELFF.

The chain recombines TRBV10-2 with TRBJ1-5, with D unclear. This CDR3 comprises 12 residues. CDR1 and CDR2 (germline): WSHSY, SAAADI. The V end was cut by 3 bases, the J end by 6 bases, with 6 bases between. The CDR3 DNA reads as TGCGCCAGCAGTGACGGTCTTCAGCCCCAGCATTTT. It specifies CASSDGLQPQHF.

The V and J genes are TRBV18 and TRBJ1-2; D call uncertain. CDR1 is KGHSH, CDR2 LQKENI, per germline. Trimming pared 0 bases from V and 4 bases from J, leaving 12 bases between. CDR3 length: 15 amino acids. The CDR3: CASSPPAGNGYGYTF. The CDR3 DNA reads TGTGCCAGCTCACCACCGGCGGGCAATGGCTATGGCTACACCTTC.

This rearrangement joins TRBV19 to TRBJ2-3, with unresolved D. The V end was cut by 1 base, the J end by 6 bases, with 14 bases between. The CDR3 has 15 amino acids. In germline, CDR1 is LNHDA, CDR2 SQIVND (reference sequence). CDR3 residues: CASSIGAAPLDTQYF. The CDR3 DNA reads TGTGCCAGTAGTATAGGGGCGGCCCCCCTTGATACGCAGTATTTT.

Worth noting for this clone: Other DNA sequences in the sample encode the same CDR3. This chain links TRBV20-1 with TRBJ1-1; the D is unclear. Germline V lookup: CDR1 DFQATT, CDR2 SNEGSKA (reference sequence). The V gene lost 8 bases and the J gene lost 8 bases, with 6 bases spanning the gap. This CDR3 is 8 amino acids long. DNA for the CDR3: TGCAGTCCGGGAGAAGCTTTCTTT. Protein: CSPGEAFF.

V gene TRBV4-2 combines with J gene TRBJ1-2; D is perhaps TRBD1 (5 bases). V dropped 1 base and J dropped 1 base, with 10 bases sitting between them. Germline values: CDR1 LGHNA, CDR2 YNFKEQ. The CDR3 contains 15 residues. CDR3 DNA: TGTGCCAGCAGCCAAGGCTTGGGGGGTAACTATGGCTACACCTTC. Protein sequence: CASSQGLGGNYGYTF.

This rearrangement joins TRBV10-3 to TRBJ1-2, with 9 nucleotides matching TRBD1. The CDR3 covers 15 residues. J was trimmed by 2 bases and V by 3 bases; bases with no gene match: 4. Germline CDR1 reads ENHRY; CDR2 reads SYGVKD. CDR3 bases: TGTGCCATCAGTGAAGGGACAGGGACAAACTATGGCTACACCTTC. This codes for CAISEGTGTNYGYTF.

The chain joins TRBV4-2 to TRBJ1-5; D not certain. There are 13 residues in the CDR3. The germline V gene encodes CDR1 LGHNA and CDR2 YNFKEQ. Trimming stripped 4 bases from V and 9 bases from J, with 13 bases between. Here the CDR3 reads CASSPNSRGPQHF. The CDR3 coding sequence is TGTGCCAGCAGCCCAAACTCCCGCGGGCCCCAGCATTTT.

The DNA for the CDR3 is TGTGCCTGGAGTGCCTACTACAATGAGCAGTTCTTC. Translation: CAWSAYYNEQFF. The chain combines TRBV30 with TRBJ2-1; D ambiguous. The V gene lost 1 base and the J gene lost 3 bases, with 4 bases spanning the gap. Germline loops: CDR1 GTSNPN, CDR2 SVGIG (reference sequence). The CDR3 extends over 12 amino acids. The full variable domain, in which reference TRBV30 and TRBJ2-1 provide the parts outside the CDR3, is SQTIHQWPATLVQPVGSPLSLECTVEGTSNPNLYWYRQAAGRGLQLLFYSVGIGQISSEVPQNLSASRPQDRQFILSSKKLLLSDSGFYLCAWSAYYNEQFFGPGTRLTVL.

This clone has a handful of counts. CDR3 protein: CASSFGLAGGEEQFF. Written as DNA, the CDR3 is TGTGCCAGCAGCTTCGGACTAGCGGGAGGTGAAGAGCAGTTCTTC. The chain combines TRBV5-8 with TRBJ2-1, with TRBD2 identical over 14 bases. The CDR3 is 15 amino acids. V lost 2 bases, J lost 10 bases, and 5 bases stayed unmatched. Germline V gene lookup returns CDR1 SGHTS and CDR2 YDEGEE.

CDR3 DNA: TGTGCCTGGAGTGTAGGGTCGGGTCAGCCCCAGCATTTT. It yields the protein CAWSVGSGQPQHF. The rearrangement uses TRBV30 and TRBJ1-5; no firm D call. Trimming removed 0 bases from V and 6 bases from J, with 9 bases in between. The CDR3 length is 13 residues. Per the germline V gene, CDR1 is GTSNPN and CDR2 is SVGIG (reference sequence).

About this clone: The same CDR3 can be traced to other DNA sequences in this sample. The chain couples TRBV10-3 to TRBJ2-7; D remains unclear. This CDR3 has 11 residues. Looked up from germline, CDR1 is ENHRY and CDR2 is SYGVKD. V lost 3 bases and J 4 bases, leaving 4 bases between the germline ends. The DNA of the CDR3 is TGTGCCATCAGTGACAGGTACGAGCAGTACTTC. Amino acid sequence: CAISDRYEQYF.

The chain is built from TRBV29-1 and TRBJ2-2, with a tentative D call TRBD1 (5 bases). The germline V and J ends were trimmed by 4 bases and 13 bases, with 19 bases remaining between them. Germline V gives CDR1 SQVTM, CDR2 ANQGSEA. The length of the CDR3 is 13 residues. In nucleotides, the CDR3 is TGCAGCGTTGGTTCAGCAGGGATGGGTAGGCTGTTTTTT. Translated: CSVGSAGMGRLFF.

V usage is TRBV10-3 and J usage is TRBJ1-1; no clear D gene. The CDR3 loop spans 12 amino acids. The V gene's germline CDR1 is ENHRY and CDR2 SYGVKD. Trimming shortened V by 3 bases and J by 11 bases, and 13 bases separated the two germline ends. The CDR3 reads CAISEGRVGAFF. CDR3 sequence (DNA): TGTGCCATCAGTGAAGGCAGAGTCGGGGCTTTCTTT.

The rearrangement links TRBV19 to TRBJ1-1; 9 bases are shared with TRBD1. CDR1 and CDR2 from the germline V gene are LNHDA and SQIVND (reference sequence). The CDR3 is 15 residues long. With V trimmed by 5 bases and J by 7 bases, 11 bases remained unmatched. The CDR3 spells CASSQLDRGVGEAFF. The CDR3 nucleotides are TGTGCCAGTAGTCAATTGGACAGGGGTGTGGGTGAAGCTTTCTTT. Full variable domain (remainder filled in from reference TRBV19 and TRBJ1-1): DGGITQSPKYLFRKEGQNVTLSCEQNLNHDAMYWYRQDPGQGLRLIYYSQIVNDFQKGDIAEGYSVSREKKESFPLTVTSAQKNPTAFYLCASSQLDRGVGEAFFGQGTRLTVV.

This rearrangement joins TRBV5-1 to TRBJ2-2; possible D gene TRBD1, 5 bases. Trimming removed 0 bases from V and 2 bases from J, with 8 bases in between. This CDR3 region has 15 residues. Germline lookup yields CDR1 SGHRS and CDR2 YFSETQ. Here the CDR3 DNA reads TGCGCCAGCAGCTTGGTAGGGGCTAACACCGGGGAGCTGTTTTTT. This translates into CASSLVGANTGELFF.

This chain links TRBV28 with TRBJ2-7; TRBD1 aligns across 9 bases. The ends lost 3 bases at V and 0 bases at J; junction bases unmatched: 15. Germline V gene lookup returns CDR1 MDHEN and CDR2 SYDVKM. The CDR3 has 19 residues. The CDR3 region has the DNA TGTGCCAGCAGTTTCAGTTCGGGACAGGGTGGGTTTCCCTCCTACGAGCAGTACTTC. Its translation: CASSFSSGQGGFPSYEQYF.

The chain has TRBV18 and TRBJ1-5; D not resolved. The germline V gene encodes CDR1 KGHSH and CDR2 LQKENI. This CDR3 is built from 16 residues. Trimming stripped 3 bases from V and 0 bases from J, with 12 bases between. CDR3 sequence (DNA): TGTGCCAGCTCACCGGGTGAGGGCCCTAGCAATCAGCCCCAGCATTTT. Translation: CASSPGEGPSNQPQHF.

This rearrangement joins TRBV5-8 to TRBJ1-3; no clear D gene. CDR1 and CDR2 (germline): SGHTS, YDEGEE. V lost 3 bases and J 4 bases, leaving 17 bases between the germline ends. CDR3 length: 16 amino acids. In nucleotides, the CDR3 is TGTGCCAGCAGCTGGACGTATATCGCGAGGGGAAACACCATATATTTT. It yields the protein CASSWTYIARGNTIYF.

The chain is built from TRBV5-4 and TRBJ2-5; D is perhaps TRBD1 (6 bases). The V gene lost 5 bases and the J gene lost 5 bases, with 16 bases spanning the gap. CDR3 length: 14 residues. Germline-derived CDR1 and CDR2 are SGHNT and YYREEE (reference sequence). Here the CDR3 DNA reads TGTGCCAGCAGTCCGGACAGTCTGGGGGAGACCCAGTACTTC. It codes for CASSPDSLGETQYF.